This TCR beta chain derives from a study of T cell responses to AZD1222 COVID-19 vaccine. Study results and limitations: Spike-specific TCR depth and breadth grew after two AZD1222 doses. AZD1222 recipients seropositive at baseline numbered only six or seven. Nearly half of the spike-specific TCRs reportedly recognize variant regions that carry no mutations. Spike-spanning, vaccine-associated CD4 TCRs were dominant at 160-218 and 743-854.

Regarding this clone: What it recognizes is unknown.

Clones were sequenced by immunoSEQ multiplex PCR, and TCRdb holds only the in-frame ones, with some missing. This table has roughly 100,000 clones, 88% appearing once. The CDR3 spans 15 residues. Germline values: CDR1 MNHEY, CDR2 SMNVEV (reference sequence). With V trimmed by 4 bases and J by 4 bases, 9 bases remained unmatched. This rearrangement joins TRBV27 to TRBJ1-2; 7 bases agree with TRBD1. This TCR derives from an adult in good health. Sequenced here: peripheral blood, sampled on day 0 of AZD1222 vaccination. The DNA of the CDR3 is TGTGCCAGCAGTTCTACGGTGGGACAGTCCTATGGCTACACCTTC. Translation: CASSSTVGQSYGYTF.